The clone carrying this T cell receptor (beta chain) was observed at least ten times. PCR was performed a second time for roughly 7 to 11 cycles using a sample-barcoded 5' primer and a J-beta primer mix. TCRdb reprocessed the 5' RACE reads with MiXCR, giving one entry per CDR3 protein. The data hold hundreds of thousands of distinct CDR3 sequences, with approximately 40% observed a single time. Germline CDR1 SNHLY, CDR2 FYNNEI. The V and J ends lost 2 bases and 5 bases respectively, with 9 bases between them. The CDR3 is 13 residues long. This entry comes from a study of blood T cells in healthy people across ages.

This receptor was obtained from a man older than 75 in good health. What was sequenced was blood. V and J are TRBV2 and TRBJ1-2, with D unclear. The CDR3 DNA reads TGTGCCAGCAGTGAAATGCCGGGTTATGGCTACACCTTC. It translates to CASSEMPGYGYTF. Filled out from reference TRBV2 and TRBJ1-2, the complete variable domain reads EPEVTQTPSHQVTQMGQEVILRCVPISNHLYFYWYRQILGQKVEFLVSFYNNEISEKSEIFDDQFSVERPDGSNFTLKIRSTKLEDSAMYFCASSEMPGYGYTFGSGTRLTVV.